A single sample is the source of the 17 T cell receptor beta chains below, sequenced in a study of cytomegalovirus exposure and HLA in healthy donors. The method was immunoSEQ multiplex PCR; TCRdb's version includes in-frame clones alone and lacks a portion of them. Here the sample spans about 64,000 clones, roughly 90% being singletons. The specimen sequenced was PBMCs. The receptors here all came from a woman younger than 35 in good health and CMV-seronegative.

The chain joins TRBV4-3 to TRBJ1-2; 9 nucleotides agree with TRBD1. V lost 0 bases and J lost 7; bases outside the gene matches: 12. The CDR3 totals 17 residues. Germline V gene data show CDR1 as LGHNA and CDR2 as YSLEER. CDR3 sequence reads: CASSQDPPGTGYFGYTF. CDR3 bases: TGCGCCAGCAGCCAAGATCCGCCCGGGACAGGGTATTTTGGCTACACCTTC.

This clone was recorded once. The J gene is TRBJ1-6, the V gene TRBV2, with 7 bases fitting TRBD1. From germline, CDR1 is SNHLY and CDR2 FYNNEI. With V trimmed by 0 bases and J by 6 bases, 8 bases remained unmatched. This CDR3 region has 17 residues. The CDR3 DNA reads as TGTGCCAGCAGTGAAGCGAATATGGGGACAGTTAATTCACCCCTCCACTTT. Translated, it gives CASSEANMGTVNSPLHF.

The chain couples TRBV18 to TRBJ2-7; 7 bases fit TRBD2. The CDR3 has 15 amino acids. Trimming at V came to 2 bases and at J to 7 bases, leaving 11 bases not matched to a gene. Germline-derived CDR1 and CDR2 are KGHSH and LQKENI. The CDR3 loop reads CASSPGIAGPEEQYF. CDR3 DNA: TGTGCCAGCTCACCAGGAATAGCGGGCCCGGAAGAGCAGTACTTC.

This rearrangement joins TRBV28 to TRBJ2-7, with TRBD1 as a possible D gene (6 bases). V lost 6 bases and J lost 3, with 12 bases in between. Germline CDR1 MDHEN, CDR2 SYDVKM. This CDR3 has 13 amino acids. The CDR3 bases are TGTGCCAGCAGAAGAGGACAGAGCTACGAGCAGTACTTC. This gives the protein CASRRGQSYEQYF.

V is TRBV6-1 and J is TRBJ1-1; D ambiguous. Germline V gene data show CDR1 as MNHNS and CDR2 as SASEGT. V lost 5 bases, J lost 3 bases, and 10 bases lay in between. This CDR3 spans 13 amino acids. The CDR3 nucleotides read TGTGCCAGCAGTCCCGACAAGGACACTGAAGCTTTCTTT. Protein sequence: CASSPDKDTEAFF.

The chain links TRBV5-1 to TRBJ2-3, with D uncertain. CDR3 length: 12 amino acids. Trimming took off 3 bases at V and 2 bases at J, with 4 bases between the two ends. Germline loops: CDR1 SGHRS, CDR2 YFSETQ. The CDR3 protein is CASSSNTDTQYF. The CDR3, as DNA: TGCGCCAGCAGCTCCAACACAGATACGCAGTATTTT.

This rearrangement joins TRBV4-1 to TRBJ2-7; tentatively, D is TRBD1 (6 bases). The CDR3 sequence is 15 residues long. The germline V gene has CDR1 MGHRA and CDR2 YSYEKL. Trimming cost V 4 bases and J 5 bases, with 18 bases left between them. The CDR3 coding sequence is TGCGCCAGCAGCCGAAACCTGGGGCAGGGGAACGAGCAGTACTTC. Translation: CASSRNLGQGNEQYF.

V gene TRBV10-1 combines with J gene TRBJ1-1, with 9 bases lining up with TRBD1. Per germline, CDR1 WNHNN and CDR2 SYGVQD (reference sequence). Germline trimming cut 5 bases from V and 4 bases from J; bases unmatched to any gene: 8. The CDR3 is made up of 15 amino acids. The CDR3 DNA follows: TGCGCCAGCAGTCCGGGACAGGGCTCTCTCACTGAAGCTTTCTTT. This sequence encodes CASSPGQGSLTEAFF.

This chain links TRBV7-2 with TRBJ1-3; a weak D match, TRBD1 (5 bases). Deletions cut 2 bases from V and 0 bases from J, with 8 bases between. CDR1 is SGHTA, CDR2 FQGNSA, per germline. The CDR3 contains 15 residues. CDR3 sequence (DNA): TGTGCCAGCAGCTTATCAGGGTTCTCTGGAAACACCATATATTTT. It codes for CASSLSGFSGNTIYF.

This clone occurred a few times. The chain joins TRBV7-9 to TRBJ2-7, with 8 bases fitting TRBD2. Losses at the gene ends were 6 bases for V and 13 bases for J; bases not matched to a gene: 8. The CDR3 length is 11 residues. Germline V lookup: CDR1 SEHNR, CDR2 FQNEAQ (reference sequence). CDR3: CASSGPGGVYF. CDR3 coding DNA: TGTGCCAGCAGTGGGCCCGGGGGGGTTTACTTC.

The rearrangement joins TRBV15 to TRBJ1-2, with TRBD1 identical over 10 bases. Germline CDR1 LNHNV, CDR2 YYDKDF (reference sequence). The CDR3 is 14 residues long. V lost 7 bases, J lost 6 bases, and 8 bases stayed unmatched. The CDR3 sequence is CATNLDRGANGYTF. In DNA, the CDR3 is TGTGCCACCAACCTGGACAGGGGGGCCAATGGCTACACCTTC. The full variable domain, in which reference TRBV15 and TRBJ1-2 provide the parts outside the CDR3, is DAMVIQNPRYQVTQFGKPVTLSCSQTLNHNVMYWYQQKSSQAPKLLFHYYDKDFNNEADTPDNFQSRRPNTSFCFLDIRSPGLGDTAMYLCATNLDRGANGYTFGSGTRLTVV.

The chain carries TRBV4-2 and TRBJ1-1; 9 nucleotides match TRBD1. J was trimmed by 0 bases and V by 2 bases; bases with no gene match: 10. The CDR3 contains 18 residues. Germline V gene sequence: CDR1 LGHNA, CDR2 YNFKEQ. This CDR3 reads CASSQHRGQGNLNTEAFF. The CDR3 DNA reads TGTGCCAGCAGCCAACACCGCGGACAGGGGAACTTGAACACTGAAGCTTTCTTT.

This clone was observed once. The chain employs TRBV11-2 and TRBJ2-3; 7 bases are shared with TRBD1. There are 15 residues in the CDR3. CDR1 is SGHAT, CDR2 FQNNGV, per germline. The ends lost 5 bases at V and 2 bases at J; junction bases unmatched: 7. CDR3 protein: CASSPQGSFTDTQYF. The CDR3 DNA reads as TGTGCCAGCAGCCCACAGGGGAGTTTCACAGATACGCAGTATTTT.

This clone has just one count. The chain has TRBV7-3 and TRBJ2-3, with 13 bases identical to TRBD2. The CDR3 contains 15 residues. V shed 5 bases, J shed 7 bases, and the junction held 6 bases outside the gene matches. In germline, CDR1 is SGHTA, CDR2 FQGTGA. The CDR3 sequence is CASSEGLAGVYTQYF. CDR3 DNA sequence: TGTGCCAGCAGCGAAGGACTAGCGGGAGTATATACGCAGTATTTT.

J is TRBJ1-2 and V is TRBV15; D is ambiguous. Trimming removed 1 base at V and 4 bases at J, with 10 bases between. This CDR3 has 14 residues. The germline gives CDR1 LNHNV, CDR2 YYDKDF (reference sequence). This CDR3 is CATSRGEGVYGYTF. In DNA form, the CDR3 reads TGTGCCACCAGCAGAGGGGAGGGAGTCTATGGCTACACCTTC.

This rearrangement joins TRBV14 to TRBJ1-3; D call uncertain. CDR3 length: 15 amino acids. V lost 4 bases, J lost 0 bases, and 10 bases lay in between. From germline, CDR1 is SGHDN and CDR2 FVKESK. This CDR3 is CASSRRRSSGNTIYF. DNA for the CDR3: TGTGCCAGCAGCCGAAGGCGGAGCTCTGGAAACACCATATATTTT.

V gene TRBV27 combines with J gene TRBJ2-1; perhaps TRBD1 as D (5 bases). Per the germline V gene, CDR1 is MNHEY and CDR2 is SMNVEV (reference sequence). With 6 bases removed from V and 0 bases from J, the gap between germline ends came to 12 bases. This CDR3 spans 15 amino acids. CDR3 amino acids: CASSSGMSSYNEQFF. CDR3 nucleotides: TGTGCCAGCAGCTCAGGGATGAGCTCCTACAATGAGCAGTTCTTC.